Listed here is a single TCR beta chain. Its antigen is unknown. Base qualities are not provided; no much larger clone lies one nucleotide away. This sample stems from a study of breast tumors, draining lymph nodes, adjacent tissues (dated by TCRdb to about 2016). About the full investigation: Breast cancer patients provided tumor, adjacent nontumor tissue and axillary lymph nodes, and the study compared the TCR beta repertoires across these three sources. The study aimed to assess the relationships and possible T-cell exchange between tumor, surrounding tissue and draining lymph node repertoires in human breast cancer.

From cysteine to phenylalanine, the CDR3 is 14 amino acids long. Only the CDR3 portion is preserved as DNA: 42 bases, with reading frame beginning at the first base. V gives up 4 bases and J gives up 5 bases, and the segment between their germline ends measures 12 bases. Via the germline V gene, CDR1 is SGDLS and CDR2 YYNGEE. Adjacent samples consisted of nontumor breast tissue surrounding the tumor. Points the paper makes about the study in general: In luminal-like breast cancer, tumor and nontumor tissue repertoires resembled each other significantly more than in basal-like breast cancer. A scenario in which most tumor T cells derive from the lymph node and then expand within tumor tissue was judged to be consistent with the data. The conclusion that tumor T cells originate in lymph nodes was framed as consistent with a hypothesis rather than directly demonstrated. Tumor T-cell repertoires showed less diversity than lymph node repertoires and more diversity than nontumor tissue repertoires, and tumor T-cell repertoires showed preferential V and J gene usage.

Sequencing instrument: Illumina HiSeq 2000. TCR beta chain libraries were generated through multiplex PCR amplification. The amplified TCR beta chain products were analyzed by high-throughput sequencing. TCRdb's own reprocessing of the public reads used fastp at Q25 and MiXCR and kept productive beta chains. Rows are combined by CDR3 protein, so each entry shows the most common genes and DNA. The sample profile shows fewer than 25,000 distinct CDR3 sequences; almost 70% of them were found once. Of the sample, less than 25% is held by the ten largest clones. This receptor was identified in a female donor with breast cancer. Some clones in this sample may be carry-over from other donors' samples. The chain employs TRBV9 and TRBJ1-4, with no confident D gene call. Sequencing was carried out using tumor-adjacent breast tissue. In nucleotides, the sequence is TGTGCCAGCAGCATTGGGGTTAACAATGAAAAACTGTTTTTT. It is translated as CASSIGVNNEKLFF. This CDR3, with the reference TRBV9 and TRBJ1-4 proteins standing in past its ends, gives the full variable domain DSGVTQTPKHLITATGQRVTLRCSPRSGDLSVYWYQQSLDQGLQFLIQYYNGEERAKGNILERFSAQQFPDLHSELNLSSLELGDSALYFCASSIGVNNEKLFFGSGTQLSVL.